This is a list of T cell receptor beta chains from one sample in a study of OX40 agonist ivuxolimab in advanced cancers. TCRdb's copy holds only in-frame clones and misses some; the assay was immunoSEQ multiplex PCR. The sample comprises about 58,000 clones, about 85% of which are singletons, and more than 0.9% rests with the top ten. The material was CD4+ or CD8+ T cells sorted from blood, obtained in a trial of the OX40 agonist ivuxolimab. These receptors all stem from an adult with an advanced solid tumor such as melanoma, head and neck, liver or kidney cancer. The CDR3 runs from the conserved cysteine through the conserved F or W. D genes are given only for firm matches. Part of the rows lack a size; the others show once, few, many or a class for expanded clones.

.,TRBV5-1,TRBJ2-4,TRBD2,TGCGCCAGCAGCACTGGGACTAGCAGGAACATTCAGTACTTC,CASSTGTSRNIQYF
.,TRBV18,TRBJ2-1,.,TGTGCCAGCTCACCTCTTTCGGCGATCTCCTACAATGAGCAGTTCTTC,CASSPLSAISYNEQFF
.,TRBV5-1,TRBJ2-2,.,TGCGCCAGCAGCTTGGAGCCGTCGATGAACACCGGGGAGCTGTTTTTT,CASSLEPSMNTGELFF
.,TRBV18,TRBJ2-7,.,TGTGCCAGCTCACCACCGGGACAAGTATCCTACGAGCAGTACTTC,CASSPPGQVSYEQYF
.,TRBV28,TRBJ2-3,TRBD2,TGTGCCAGCAGTCCACCCCCCTGGACTAGCGGCACAGATACGCAGTATTTT,CASSPPPWTSGTDTQYF
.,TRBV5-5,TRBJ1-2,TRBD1,TGTGCCAGCAGCGTCGGGACAGGATCATTCTATGGCTACACCTTC,CASSVGTGSFYGYTF
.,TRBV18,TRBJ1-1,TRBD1,TGTGCCAGTCTTTCGGGACAGGGGAACACTGAAGCTTTCTTT,CASLSGQGNTEAFF
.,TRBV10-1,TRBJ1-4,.,TGCGCCGGACTTCAGGGGTCCTGGGTTCACGGGACTAATGAAAAACTGTTTTTT,CAGLQGSWVHGTNEKLFF
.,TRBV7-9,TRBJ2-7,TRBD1,TGTGCCAGCAGCTCGTGGGACAGGGGAAGCTACGAGCAGTACTTC,CASSSWDRGSYEQYF
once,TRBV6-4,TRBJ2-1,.,TGTGCCAGCAGTCCCAACCCCACGGCCTACAATGAGCAGTTCTTC,CASSPNPTAYNEQFF
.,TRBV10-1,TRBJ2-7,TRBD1,TGCGCCAGCAGAGACAGGGTTCCCGAGCAGTACTTC,CASRDRVPEQYF
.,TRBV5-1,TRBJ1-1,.,TGCGCCAGCAGCTTGAGGAGATCGAACACTGAAGCTTTCTTT,CASSLRRSNTEAFF
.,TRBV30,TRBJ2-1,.,TGTGCCTGGAGCGGGGGAAACTACAATGAGCAGTTCTTC,CAWSGGNYNEQFF
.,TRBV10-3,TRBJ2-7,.,TGTGCCCAACCCTCCGGGACCCCGGGGGAAGGCTACGAGCAGTACTTC,CAQPSGTPGEGYEQYF
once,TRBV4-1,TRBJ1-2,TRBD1,TGCGCCAGCAGCAAGACCGACAGGGGGCATGGCTACACCTTC,CASSKTDRGHGYTF
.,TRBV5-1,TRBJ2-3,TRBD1,TGCGCCAGCAGCTTTCCGACAGGGGGAAAAGATACGCAGTATTTT,CASSFPTGGKDTQYF
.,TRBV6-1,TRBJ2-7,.,TGTGCCAGCATTCTTGGGGACTCCCCCTACGAGCAGTACTTC,CASILGDSPYEQYF
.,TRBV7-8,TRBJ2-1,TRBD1,TGTGCCAGCAGCTACCGGGACAGGGATTACAATGAGCAGTTCTTC,CASSYRDRDYNEQFF
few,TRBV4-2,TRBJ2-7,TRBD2,TGTGCCAGCAGCCAAGGCCTTAGATGGGGCGGGAGCTCCTACGAGCAGTACTTC,CASSQGLRWGGSSYEQYF
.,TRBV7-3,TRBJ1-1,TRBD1,TGTGCCAGCAGCTTCTTAGGACAGGGGGCCGCTGAAGCTTTCTTT,CASSFLGQGAAEAFF
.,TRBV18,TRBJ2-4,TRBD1,TGTGCCAGCTCACCACCATTACAGGGGGCGAACATTCAGTACTTC,CASSPPLQGANIQYF
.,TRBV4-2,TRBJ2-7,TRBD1,TGTGCCAGCAGCCAAGCGAGGGACAGGTCCTACGAGCAGTACTTC,CASSQARDRSYEQYF
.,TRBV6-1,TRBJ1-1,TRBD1,TGTGCCAGCAAACCGGGACAGCACACTGAAGCTTTCTTT,CASKPGQHTEAFF
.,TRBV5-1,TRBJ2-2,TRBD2,TGCGCCAGCAGCCCCCTAGCGGGGGAGAACACCGGGGAGCTGTTTTTT,CASSPLAGENTGELFF
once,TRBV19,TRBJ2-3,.,TGTGCCAGTAGTATTGCTCGGCCAGATACGCAGTATTTT,CASSIARPDTQYF
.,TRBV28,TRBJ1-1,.,TGTGCCAGCAGTGTAGACGCCCATCCGAGGGAAGCTTTCTTT,CASSVDAHPREAFF
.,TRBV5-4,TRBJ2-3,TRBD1,TGTGCCAGCAGCATTACCGGACAGGGGAGCACAGATACGCAGTATTTT,CASSITGQGSTDTQYF
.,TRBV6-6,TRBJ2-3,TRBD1,TGTGCCAGCAGTTTCCGGGACAGAAGCACAGATACGCAGTATTTT,CASSFRDRSTDTQYF
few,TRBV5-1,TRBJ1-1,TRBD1,TGCGCCAGCAGCGAAGGACAGGGAGGAACTGAAGCTTTCTTT,CASSEGQGGTEAFF
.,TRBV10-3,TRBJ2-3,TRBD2,TGTGCCACCTTAGCGGGGTCTGGGACAGATACGCAGTATTTT,CATLAGSGTDTQYF
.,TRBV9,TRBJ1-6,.,TGTGCCAGCAAATCGGACAGCTCTAATTCACCCCTCCACTTT,CASKSDSSNSPLHF
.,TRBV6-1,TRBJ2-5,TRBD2,TGTGCCAGCAGTGAATTAATTAACCCTAGCGGGAGTGAGACCCAGTACTTC,CASSELINPSGSETQYF
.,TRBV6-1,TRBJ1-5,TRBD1,TGTGCCAGCAGCCGGGGACAGGGGACCAATCAGCCCCAGCATTTT,CASSRGQGTNQPQHF
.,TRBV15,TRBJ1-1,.,TGTGCCACCAGCAGACCGGACCGACAGTTGATCACTGAAGCTTTCTTT,CATSRPDRQLITEAFF
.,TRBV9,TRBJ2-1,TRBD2,TGTGCCAGCAGCGTCCGACTAGCGGGGCCCTACAATGAGCAGTTCTTC,CASSVRLAGPYNEQFF
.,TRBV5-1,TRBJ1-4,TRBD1,TGCGCCAGCAGCTTGGGACAGGGGGCCTCTAATGAAAAACTGTTTTTT,CASSLGQGASNEKLFF
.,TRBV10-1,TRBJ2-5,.,TGCGCCAGCAGTGAGTCGCGGGGACACCCAATTCGGGAGCAGTACTTC,CASSESRGHPIREQYF
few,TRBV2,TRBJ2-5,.,TGTGCCAGCAGACCTGGGACATACGGTCGGGAGACCCAGTACTTC,CASRPGTYGRETQYF
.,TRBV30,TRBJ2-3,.,TGTGCCTGGAGCCACATCTCAGGGACCACAGATACGCAGTATTTT,CAWSHISGTTDTQYF
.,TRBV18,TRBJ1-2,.,TGTGCCAGCTCACCGAGTGAGGGTCGGGACTATGGCTACACCTTC,CASSPSEGRDYGYTF
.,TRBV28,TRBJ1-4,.,TGTGCCAGCAGTTCCGGGGGTGAAATGGTAAAACTGTTTTTT,CASSSGGEMVKLFF
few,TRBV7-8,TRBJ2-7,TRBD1,TGTGCCAGCAGCGCAAACAGGGGATCTGAGCAGTACTTC,CASSANRGSEQYF
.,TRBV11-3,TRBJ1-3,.,TGTGCCAGCAGCTTATCCTACCAGACCATATATTTT,CASSLSYQTIYF
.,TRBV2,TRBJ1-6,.,TGTGCCAGAAGAGGAACCTATAATTCACCCCTCCACTTT,CARRGTYNSPLHF
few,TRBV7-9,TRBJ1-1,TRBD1,TGTGCCAGCAGCATAAGAACGACAGGGGGCACTGAAGCTTTCTTT,CASSIRTTGGTEAFF
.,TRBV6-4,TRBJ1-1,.,TGTGCCAGCAAAAATTTGGTAAGGGGGGCTGGTGAAGCTTTCTTT,CASKNLVRGAGEAFF
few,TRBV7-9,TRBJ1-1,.,TGTGCCAGCAGCTTGGCGGGGGGCTCGACCACTGAAGCTTTCTTT,CASSLAGGSTTEAFF
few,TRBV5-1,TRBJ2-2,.,TGCGCCAGCAGCTTAGGGCAGGGAATCACCGGGGAGCTGTTTTTT,CASSLGQGITGELFF
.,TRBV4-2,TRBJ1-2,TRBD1,TGTGCCAGCAGCACCTCCGGGACAGGGTTTGGCTACACCTTC,CASSTSGTGFGYTF
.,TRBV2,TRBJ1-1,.,TGTGCCAGCAGTGAATACTTTAGCAGGGACACTGAAGCTTTCTTT,CASSEYFSRDTEAFF
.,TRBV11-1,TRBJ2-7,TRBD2,TGTGCCAGCAGCTTATATAGCGGGGGGTCCTCCTCCTACGAGCAGTACTTC,CASSLYSGGSSSYEQYF
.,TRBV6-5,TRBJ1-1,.,TGTGCCAGCAGCCATTACACCCCCGACACTGAAGCTTTCTTT,CASSHYTPDTEAFF
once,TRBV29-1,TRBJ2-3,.,TGCAGCGTGTCGGGACAAAGCTTCACAGATACGCAGTATTTT,CSVSGQSFTDTQYF